This is a list of T cell receptor beta chains from one sample in a study of T cell repertoires in cytomegalovirus infection. TCRdb redid the calling of the reads with MiXCR, one entry per CDR3 protein. The sample holds hundreds of thousands of distinct CDR3 sequences, 20% to 25% seen once. Material: CD8+ T cells from PBMCs. These receptors were taken from a human donor in good health (CMV status not recorded). Some clones in this sample may be carry-over from other donors' samples. Both conserved end residues are part of each CDR3. Fields, in order: CDR3 DNA, CDR3 protein, V gene, D gene, clone size, J gene, CDR3 length. The D gene is left open where the match is weak. Only some rows state a clone size, as once, few, many or a class for expanded clones.

TGTGCTAGTGGTTTCTCCACTAGCGGGGGGTCCGGAGAGCAGTTCTTC | CASGFSTSGGSGEQFF | TRBV12-5 | TRBD2 | - | TRBJ2-1 | 16
TGTGCCAGCAGTTACTTCCGGGGACAGTACAATGAGCAGTTCTTC | CASSYFRGQYNEQFF | TRBV6-2/TRBV6-3 | TRBD1 | few | TRBJ2-1 | 15
TGTGCCAGCAGTCGCAAGTCAACGGGGAATGAGCAGTTCTTC | CASSRKSTGNEQFF | TRBV27 | - | - | TRBJ2-1 | 14
TGTGCCACCAGCAGAGATTTAGGCAGCAATCAGCCCCAGCATTTT | CATSRDLGSNQPQHF | TRBV15 | - | - | TRBJ1-5 | 15
TGTGCCAGCAGCTTAATCTGGCGGGGGGGGTACCAAGAGACCCAGTACTTC | CASSLIWRGGYQETQYF | TRBV7-2 | TRBD2 | few | TRBJ2-5 | 17
TGTGCCAGCAGCTTGGGTTCCCGGGACAGGGGCGAAGAGACCCAGTACTTC | CASSLGSRDRGEETQYF | TRBV7-6 | TRBD1 | many | TRBJ2-5 | 17
TGTGCCAGCAGCCAAGTCCTACAGGGTTACACTGAAGCTTTCTTT | CASSQVLQGYTEAFF | TRBV14 | - | - | TRBJ1-1 | 15
TGTGCCAGCAGTTACTTCCGTACAGGGGCCACGGGAGTGGGAGATACGCAGTATTTT | CASSYFRTGATGVGDTQYF | TRBV6-6 | - | few | TRBJ2-3 | 19
TGTGCCAACAGAACCCTGGGACAGGGTGGCGACACTGAAGCTTTCTTT | CANRTLGQGGDTEAFF | TRBV12-3/TRBV12-4 | TRBD1 | - | TRBJ1-1 | 16
TGTGCCAGCAGTTACGGGGGGCGTTTGCAAGAGACCCAGTACTTC | CASSYGGRLQETQYF | TRBV6-5 | - | - | TRBJ2-5 | 15
TGTGCCAGCAGCGCCCGACAGGGGGCCAACACAGATACGCAGTATTTT | CASSARQGANTDTQYF | TRBV7-3 | TRBD1 | many | TRBJ2-3 | 16
TGTGCCAGCAGCCCACGGACGGCCTCTGGAAACACCATATATTTT | CASSPRTASGNTIYF | TRBV7-9 | - | many | TRBJ1-3 | 15
TGTGCCAGCAGTCTGGGACCTATTGGAACCGGGGAGCTGTTTTTT | CASSLGPIGTGELFF | TRBV6-5 | - | - | TRBJ2-2 | 15
TGTGCCAGCAGCTTAGGCTTGCCCGACGGGGAGACCCAGTACTTC | CASSLGLPDGETQYF | TRBV11-3 | - | many | TRBJ2-5 | 15
TGTGCCAGCACCCCGAAGAGGGGTTCCCATCCGCCTACTGTGCAGTACTTC | CASTPKRGSHPPTVQYF | TRBV25-1 | - | - | TRBJ2-7 | 17
TGCAGTGCTCCCCTAGCTGTAGCGGGTGAGACCCAGTACTTC | CSAPLAVAGETQYF | TRBV20-1 | TRBD2 | few | TRBJ2-5 | 14
TGTGCCACCAGCTCAGGAAGATACGAGCAGTACTTC | CATSSGRYEQYF | TRBV15 | - | - | TRBJ2-7 | 12
TGCAGTGCCCAGAGAGGGGCCAGGAGAGAGACCCAGTACTTC | CSAQRGARRETQYF | TRBV20-1 | - | - | TRBJ2-5 | 14
TGTGCCAGCAGTACGTTACTAGCGGGGGGTACGACAGATACGCAGTATTTT | CASSTLLAGGTTDTQYF | TRBV7-8 | TRBD2 | many | TRBJ2-3 | 17
TGTGCCAGTACCCCACGGGGGGACAGCCTCAATCAGTCCCAGCATTTT | CASTPRGDSLNQSQHF | TRBV19 | TRBD1 | - | TRBJ1-5 | 16
TGCAGTGCTAGCGGGGGGGAGATGGAGACCCAGTACTTC | CSASGGEMETQYF | TRBV20-1 | TRBD2 | - | TRBJ2-5 | 13
TGTGCCAGCACCCCGAGGCCCGAGTACGACACCGGGGAGCTGTTTTTT | CASTPRPEYDTGELFF | TRBV6-1 | - | - | TRBJ2-2 | 16
TGTGCCAGCATTCCCCAGGCTGAGGGGGCCAACGAGCAGTACTTC | CASIPQAEGANEQYF | TRBV6-1 | TRBD1 | - | TRBJ2-7 | 15
TGTGCCAGCAGTGCACCCGGACTAGCAGACCTCTACAATGAGCAGTTCTTC | CASSAPGLADLYNEQFF | TRBV6-2/TRBV6-3 | TRBD2 | - | TRBJ2-1 | 17
TGTGCCAGCAGCTTCCCGGGTTATCCGTCAAGCTCCTACAATGAGCAGTTCTTC | CASSFPGYPSSSYNEQFF | TRBV7-9 | - | - | TRBJ2-1 | 18
TGTGCCATCAGTGAAGGGGCAATCGGGGAGCTGTTTTTT | CAISEGAIGELFF | TRBV10-3 | - | many | TRBJ2-2 | 13
TGTGCCAGCAGCCAATGGGGCGGGATTTACAATGAGCAGTTCTTC | CASSQWGGIYNEQFF | TRBV14 | - | - | TRBJ2-1 | 15
TGTGCCACCAACCGGGACATTAGCAATCAGCCCCAGCATTTT | CATNRDISNQPQHF | TRBV24-1 | - | - | TRBJ1-5 | 14
TGCAGCGTTGAAGATTTAGTCGGTGAGCAGTTCTTC | CSVEDLVGEQFF | TRBV29-1 | - | - | TRBJ2-1 | 12
TGTGCCAGCAGCCCCCTGAGCGCGGGGACTTTGAAAGAGACCCAGTACTTC | CASSPLSAGTLKETQYF | TRBV6-2/TRBV6-3 | - | few | TRBJ2-5 | 17
TGTGCCACCTCACCTGGTGGTATTCCACAGGGGGCCTTCAATCAGCCCCAGCATTTT | CATSPGGIPQGAFNQPQHF | TRBV2 | TRBD1 | - | TRBJ1-5 | 19
TGCGCCAGCAGCCAAAACAGTCCCCTACAAGCTTTCTTT | CASSQNSPLQAFF | TRBV4-1 | - | few | TRBJ1-1 | 13
TGTGCCAGCAGTTATTCCCTTGACAGCTCCTACAATGAGCAGTTCTTC | CASSYSLDSSYNEQFF | TRBV6-5 | - | many | TRBJ2-1 | 16
TGCAGCGTTGTTGAGGGGGGGACCTACGAGCAGTACTTC | CSVVEGGTYEQYF | TRBV29-1 | - | few | TRBJ2-7 | 13
TGTGCCAGCAGGCCCTGGGACAGTCCCACCGGGGAGCTGTTTTTT | CASRPWDSPTGELFF | TRBV11-2 | TRBD1 | - | TRBJ2-2 | 15
TGTGCCAGCAGCCCACGAACAGGGCGCTCCTACAATGAGCAGTTCTTC | CASSPRTGRSYNEQFF | TRBV7-9 | - | few | TRBJ2-1 | 16
TGTGCCAGCAGCCCCGGGACAGGGGGCGTCAGTGAAGCTTTCTTT | CASSPGTGGVSEAFF | TRBV28 | TRBD1 | - | TRBJ1-1 | 15
TGTGCCAGCACCGAAGCGGGGGGACCTTCCTACGAGCAGTACTTC | CASTEAGGPSYEQYF | TRBV6-2/TRBV6-3 | TRBD2 | many | TRBJ2-7 | 15
TGTGCCAGCAGTGGAGACAGGAACACTGAAGCTTTCTTT | CASSGDRNTEAFF | TRBV6-4 | - | few | TRBJ1-1 | 13
TGTGCCAGTAGTATACGGCAGGCCGATGAGCAGTTCTTC | CASSIRQADEQFF | TRBV19 | - | - | TRBJ2-1 | 13
TGCGCCAGCAGCACTATGGACCCTAGTGAGCAGTTCTTC | CASSTMDPSEQFF | TRBV5-1 | - | - | TRBJ2-1 | 13
TGTGCCAGCACCGGGGGGGGGACCTACGAGCAGTACTTC | CASTGGGTYEQYF | TRBV7-2 | TRBD2 | many | TRBJ2-7 | 13
- | CASSFRARGDTEAFF | TRBV7-2 | - | many | TRBJ1-1 | 15
TGTGCCAGCAGCTTGTCCGGGGGCAGGATCAATCAGCCCCAGCATTTT | CASSLSGGRINQPQHF | TRBV7-9 | - | - | TRBJ1-5 | 16
TGTGCCAGCAGCTTCGGCCTGTCCACAGATACGCAGTATTTT | CASSFGLSTDTQYF | TRBV4-2 | - | - | TRBJ2-3 | 14
TGTGCCAGTAGTATGACAGGGTATCAGCCCCAGCATTTT | CASSMTGYQPQHF | TRBV19 | TRBD1 | few | TRBJ1-5 | 13
TGTGCCAGCAGCTCCGGACAGGGGGCAACTGAAGCTTTCTTT | CASSSGQGATEAFF | TRBV7-9 | TRBD1 | many | TRBJ1-1 | 14
TGTGCCAGCAGACCACCAGGGGGCGGGGAGACCCAGTACTTC | CASRPPGGGETQYF | TRBV7-6 | TRBD1 | - | TRBJ2-5 | 14
TGTGCCAGCAGCCGGGGAGCTATTATCAATGAAAAACTGTTTTTT | CASSRGAIINEKLFF | TRBV14 | - | - | TRBJ1-4 | 15
TGTGCCAGCAGCCAAGACAACTTGATCTACGGGTATGAGCAGTTCTTC | CASSQDNLIYGYEQFF | TRBV4-2 | - | many | TRBJ2-1 | 16
TGTGCCGTCTCCGGGACGGTACAAGAGACCCAGTACTTC | CAVSGTVQETQYF | TRBV6-6 | - | few | TRBJ2-5 | 13
TGTGCCAGCAGTTTGGCCGCGGGGGCCCCCCCCACAGATACGCAGTATTTT | CASSLAAGAPPTDTQYF | TRBV28 | - | - | TRBJ2-3 | 17
TGCGCCAGCAGCTTGGGATACGGGACGCTGGAAGAGACCCAGTACTTC | CASSLGYGTLEETQYF | TRBV5-1 | - | few | TRBJ2-5 | 16